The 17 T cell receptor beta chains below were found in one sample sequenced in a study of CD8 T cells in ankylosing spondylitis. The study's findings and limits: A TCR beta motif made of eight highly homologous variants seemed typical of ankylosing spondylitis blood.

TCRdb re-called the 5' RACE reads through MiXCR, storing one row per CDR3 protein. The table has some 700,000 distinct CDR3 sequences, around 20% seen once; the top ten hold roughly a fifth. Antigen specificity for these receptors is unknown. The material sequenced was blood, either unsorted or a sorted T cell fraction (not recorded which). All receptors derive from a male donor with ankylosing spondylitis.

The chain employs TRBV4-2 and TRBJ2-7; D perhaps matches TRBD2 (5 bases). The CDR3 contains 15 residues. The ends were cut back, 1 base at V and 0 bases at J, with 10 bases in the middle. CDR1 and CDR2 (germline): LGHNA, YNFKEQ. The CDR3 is CASSQGTAGSYEQYF. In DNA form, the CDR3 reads TGTGCCAGCAGCCAAGGGACGGCGGGCTCCTACGAGCAGTACTTC.

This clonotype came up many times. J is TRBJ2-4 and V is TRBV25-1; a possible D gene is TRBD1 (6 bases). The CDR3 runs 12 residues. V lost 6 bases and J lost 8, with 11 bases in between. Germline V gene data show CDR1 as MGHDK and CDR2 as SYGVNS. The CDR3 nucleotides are TGTGCCAGCAGGGGACATGATGACATTCAGTACTTC. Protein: CASRGHDDIQYF.

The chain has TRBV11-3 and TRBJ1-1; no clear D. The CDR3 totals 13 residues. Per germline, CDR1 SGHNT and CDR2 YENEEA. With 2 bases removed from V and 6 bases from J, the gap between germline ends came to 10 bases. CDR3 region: CASSLSLVAEAFF. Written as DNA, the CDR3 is TGTGCCAGCAGCTTAAGTCTTGTGGCTGAAGCTTTCTTT.

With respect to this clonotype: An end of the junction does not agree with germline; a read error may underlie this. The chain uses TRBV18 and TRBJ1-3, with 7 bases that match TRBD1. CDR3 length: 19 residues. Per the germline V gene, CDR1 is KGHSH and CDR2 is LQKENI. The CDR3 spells CASSPWTGASYASGSTIYF. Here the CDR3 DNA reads TGTGCCAGCTCACCCTGGACAGGAGCCTCTTACGCATCTGGAAGCACCATATATTTT.

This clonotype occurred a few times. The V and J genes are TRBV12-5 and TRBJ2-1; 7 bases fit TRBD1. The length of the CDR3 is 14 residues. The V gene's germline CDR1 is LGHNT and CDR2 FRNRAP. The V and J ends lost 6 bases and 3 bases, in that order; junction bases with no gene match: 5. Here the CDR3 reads CASGIGTDYNEQFF. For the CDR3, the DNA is TGTGCTAGTGGAATAGGGACAGACTACAATGAGCAGTTCTTC.

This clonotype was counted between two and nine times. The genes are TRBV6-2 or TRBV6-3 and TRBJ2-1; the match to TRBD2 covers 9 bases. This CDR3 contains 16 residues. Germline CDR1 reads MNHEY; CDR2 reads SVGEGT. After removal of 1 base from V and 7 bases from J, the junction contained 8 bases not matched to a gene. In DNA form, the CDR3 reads TGTGCCAGCAGTTACTTAAAGCGGGAGGTTTGGAATGAGCAGTTCTTC. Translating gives CASSYLKREVWNEQFF.

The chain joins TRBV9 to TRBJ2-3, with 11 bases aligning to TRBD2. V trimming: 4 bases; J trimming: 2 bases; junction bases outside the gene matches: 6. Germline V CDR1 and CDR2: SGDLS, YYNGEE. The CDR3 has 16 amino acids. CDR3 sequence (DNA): TGTGCCAGCAGCATACTAGCGGGAGAGACCACAGATACGCAGTATTTT. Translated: CASSILAGETTDTQYF.

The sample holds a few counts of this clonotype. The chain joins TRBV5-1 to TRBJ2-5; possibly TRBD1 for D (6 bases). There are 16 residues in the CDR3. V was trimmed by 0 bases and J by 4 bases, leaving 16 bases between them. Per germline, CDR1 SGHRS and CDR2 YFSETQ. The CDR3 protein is CASSLGRGWVRETQYF. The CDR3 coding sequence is TGCGCCAGCAGCTTGGGTAGGGGGTGGGTCCGAGAGACCCAGTACTTC. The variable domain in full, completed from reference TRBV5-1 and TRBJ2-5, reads KAGVTQTPRYLIKTRGQQVTLSCSPISGHRSVSWYQQTPGQGLQFLFEYFSETQRNKGNFPGRFSGRQFSNSRSEMNVSTLELGDSALYLCASSLGRGWVRETQYFGPGTRLLVL.

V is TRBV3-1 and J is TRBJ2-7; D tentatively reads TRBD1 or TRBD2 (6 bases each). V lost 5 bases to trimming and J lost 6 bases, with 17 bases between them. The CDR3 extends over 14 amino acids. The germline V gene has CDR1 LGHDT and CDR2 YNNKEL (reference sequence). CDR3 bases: TGTGCCAGCAGCAAAGGGGGGTCAGGTGTCGAGCAGTACTTC. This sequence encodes CASSKGGSGVEQYF.

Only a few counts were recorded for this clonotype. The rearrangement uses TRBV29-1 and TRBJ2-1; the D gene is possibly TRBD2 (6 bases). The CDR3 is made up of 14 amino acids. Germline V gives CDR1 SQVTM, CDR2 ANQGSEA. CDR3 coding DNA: TGCAGTGCATCGGGCGGACGGGAGCTGAATGAGCAGTTCTTC. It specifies CSASGGRELNEQFF.

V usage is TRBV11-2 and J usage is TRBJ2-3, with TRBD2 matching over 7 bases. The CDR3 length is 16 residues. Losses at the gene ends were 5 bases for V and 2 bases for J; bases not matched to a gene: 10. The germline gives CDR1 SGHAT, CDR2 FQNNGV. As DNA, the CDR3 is TGTGCCAGCAGCGGCTTAGAGGGACTAAACACAGATACGCAGTATTTT. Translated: CASSGLEGLNTDTQYF.

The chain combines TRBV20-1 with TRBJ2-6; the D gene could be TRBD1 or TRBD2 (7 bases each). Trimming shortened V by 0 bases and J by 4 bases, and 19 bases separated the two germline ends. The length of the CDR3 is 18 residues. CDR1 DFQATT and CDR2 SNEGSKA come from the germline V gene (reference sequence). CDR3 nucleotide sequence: TGCAGTGCTAGAGATGGGCACAGGGGAGGGTGGGGGGCCAACGTCCTGACTTTC. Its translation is CSARDGHRGGWGANVLTF.

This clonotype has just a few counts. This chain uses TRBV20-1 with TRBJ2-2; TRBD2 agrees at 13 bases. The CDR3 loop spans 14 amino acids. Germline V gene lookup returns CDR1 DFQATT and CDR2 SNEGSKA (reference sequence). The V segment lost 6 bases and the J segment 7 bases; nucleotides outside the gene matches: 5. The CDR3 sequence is CSAKLAGGDGELFF. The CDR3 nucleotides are TGCAGTGCGAAACTAGCGGGGGGGGACGGGGAGCTGTTTTTT.

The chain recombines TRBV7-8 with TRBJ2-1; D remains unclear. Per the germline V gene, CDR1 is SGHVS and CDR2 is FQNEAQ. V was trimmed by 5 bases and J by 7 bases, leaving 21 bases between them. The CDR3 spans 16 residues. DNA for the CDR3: TGTGCCAGCAGCCCCAACTCGCGGCTCGGCGTGAATGAGCAGTTCTTC. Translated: CASSPNSRLGVNEQFF.

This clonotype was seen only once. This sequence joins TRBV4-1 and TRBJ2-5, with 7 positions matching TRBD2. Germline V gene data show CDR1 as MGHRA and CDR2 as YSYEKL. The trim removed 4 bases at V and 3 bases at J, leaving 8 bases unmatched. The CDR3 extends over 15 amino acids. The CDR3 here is CASSPSSSGKETQYF. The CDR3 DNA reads TGCGCCAGCAGCCCCAGTTCTAGCGGAAAAGAGACCCAGTACTTC.

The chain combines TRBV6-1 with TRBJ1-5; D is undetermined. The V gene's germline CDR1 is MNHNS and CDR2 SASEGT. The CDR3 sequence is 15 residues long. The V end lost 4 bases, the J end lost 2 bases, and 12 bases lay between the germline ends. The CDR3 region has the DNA TGTGCCAGCAGTGTCAGTCGACCCGGCAATCAGCCCCAGCATTTT. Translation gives CASSVSRPGNQPQHF.

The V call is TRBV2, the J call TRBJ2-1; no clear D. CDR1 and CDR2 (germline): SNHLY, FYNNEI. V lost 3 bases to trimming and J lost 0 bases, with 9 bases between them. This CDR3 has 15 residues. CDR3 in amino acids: CASSDDSPSYNEQFF. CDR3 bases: TGTGCCAGCAGTGATGACTCCCCCTCCTACAATGAGCAGTTCTTC.